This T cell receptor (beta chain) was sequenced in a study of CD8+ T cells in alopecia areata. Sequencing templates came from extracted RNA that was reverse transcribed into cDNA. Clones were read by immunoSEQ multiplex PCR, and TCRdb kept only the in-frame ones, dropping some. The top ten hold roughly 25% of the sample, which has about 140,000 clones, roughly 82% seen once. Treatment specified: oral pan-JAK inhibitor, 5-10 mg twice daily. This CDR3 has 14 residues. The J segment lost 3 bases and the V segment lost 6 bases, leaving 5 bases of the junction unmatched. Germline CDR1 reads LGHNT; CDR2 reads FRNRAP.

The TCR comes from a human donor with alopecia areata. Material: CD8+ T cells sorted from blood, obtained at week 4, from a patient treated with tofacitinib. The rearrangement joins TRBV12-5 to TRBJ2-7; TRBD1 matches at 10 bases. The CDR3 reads CASGSTGGFYEQYF. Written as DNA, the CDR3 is TGTGCTAGTGGATCGACAGGGGGCTTCTACGAGCAGTACTTC.